One and the same sample provided the 21 T cell receptor beta chains below, sequenced in a study of blood T cell dynamics during melanoma immunotherapy. The time point: pre-treatment baseline. The data were produced by immunoSEQ multiplex PCR, yet TCRdb's version contains in-frame clones alone and is incomplete. This sample has 9,000 to 13,000 clones, with about four fifths found just once. Sequencing was performed on blood, taken from a patient treated with checkpoint blockade. The origin of the receptors is a human donor with melanoma.

The chain carries TRBV29-1 and TRBJ2-1; TRBD2 matches 8 bases. V dropped 5 bases and J dropped 5; count of bases not matched to a gene: 8. The germline CDR1 and CDR2 sequences are SQVTM and ANQGSEA. The CDR3 runs 14 residues. This CDR3 is CSVSKAGVNNEQFF. CDR3 DNA sequence: TGCAGCGTTAGTAAAGCGGGGGTAAACAATGAGCAGTTCTTC.

The V gene is TRBV7-2, the J gene TRBJ1-6, with 11 positions matching TRBD1. The germline gives CDR1 SGHTA, CDR2 FQGNSA. Losses at the gene ends were 3 bases for V and 3 bases for J; bases not matched to a gene: 1. This CDR3 region has 16 residues. Here the CDR3 reads CASSFGTGGYNSPLHF. The CDR3 region has the DNA TGTGCCAGCAGCTTCGGGACAGGGGGCTATAATTCACCCCTCCACTTT.

J is TRBJ2-7 and V is TRBV2; no definite D call. The germline V gene has CDR1 SNHLY and CDR2 FYNNEI. Trimming shortened V by 3 bases and J by 2 bases, and 14 bases separated the two germline ends. CDR3 length equals 15 residues. CDR3 sequence: CASSDPRLLTYEQYF. The CDR3 nucleotides are TGTGCCAGCAGTGACCCGAGACTCTTGACCTACGAGCAGTACTTC.

The rearrangement joins TRBV6-1 to TRBJ2-1; 7 bases map to TRBD2. CDR1 and CDR2 (germline): MNHNS, SASEGT. This CDR3 is 17 amino acids long. Unmatched junction bases numbered 13, after V lost 4 bases and J lost 4 bases. CDR3 nucleotide sequence: TGTGCCAGCAGTGTAAGAGTCGGGGGGACGGGATACAATGAGCAGTTCTTC. It codes for CASSVRVGGTGYNEQFF.

V gene TRBV5-4 combines with J gene TRBJ2-7; TRBD2 agrees at 14 bases. J was trimmed by 1 base and V by 2 bases; bases with no gene match: 5. This CDR3 has 17 amino acids. Germline CDR1 reads SGHNT; CDR2 reads YYREEE (reference sequence). The CDR3 DNA sequence: TGTGCCAGCAGCTTCCCGGGACTAGCGGGGGAGTCCTACGAGCAGTACTTC. Translated, it gives CASSFPGLAGESYEQYF.

The V and J genes are TRBV11-3 and TRBJ2-5; TRBD2 is a possible D gene (7 bases). The V and J ends lost 5 bases and 6 bases respectively, with 13 bases between them. Germline V gene data show CDR1 as SGHNT and CDR2 as YENEEA. The CDR3 consists of 13 residues. CDR3 bases: TGTGCCAGCAGCCAGTGGGGGGGCCAGACCCAGTACTTC. This translates into CASSQWGGQTQYF.

The rearrangement uses TRBV11-3 and TRBJ2-3; 10 bases map to TRBD2. J was trimmed by 7 bases and V by 4 bases; bases with no gene match: 11. The CDR3 sequence is 16 residues long. Germline V gene sequence: CDR1 SGHNT, CDR2 YENEEA. DNA of the CDR3: TGTGCCAGCAGCTCAAGGAGCGGGGGGGCCGGAAATACGCAGTATTTT. The encoded protein is CASSSRSGGAGNTQYF. Filled out from reference TRBV11-3 and TRBJ2-3, the complete variable domain reads EAGVVQSPRYKIIEKKQPVAFWCNPISGHNTLYWYLQNLGQGPELLIRYENEEAVDDSQLPKDRFSAERLKGVDSTLKIQPAELGDSAVYLCASSSRSGGAGNTQYFGPGTRLTVL.

This rearrangement joins TRBV19 to TRBJ2-2; D is uncertain. The CDR3 loop spans 14 amino acids. Germline V gene lookup returns CDR1 LNHDA and CDR2 SQIVND (reference sequence). Deletions cut 9 bases from V and 3 bases from J, with 14 bases between. CDR3 DNA sequence: TGTGCCAGCCACTCCGGGCCTTACACCGGGGAGCTGTTTTTT. This codes for CASHSGPYTGELFF.

The chain uses TRBV7-2 and TRBJ2-3; weak D call: TRBD2 (5 bases). Per the germline V gene, CDR1 is SGHTA and CDR2 is FQGNSA. This CDR3 contains 14 residues. Trimming pared 4 bases from V and 4 bases from J, leaving 12 bases between. CDR3 nucleotide sequence: TGTGCCAGCAGCTCAGCGGAAGTCTCAGATACGCAGTATTTT. Translated, it gives CASSSAEVSDTQYF.

The rearrangement links TRBV11-2 to TRBJ1-6, with TRBD1 matching over 8 bases. Germline CDR1 is SGHAT and CDR2 is FQNNGV. The ends lost 4 bases at V and 1 base at J; junction bases unmatched: 3. This CDR3 is built from 16 residues. CDR3 nucleotide sequence: TGTGCCAGCAGCTCCGGGGACAGGTCCTATAATTCACCCCTCCACTTT. Its translation: CASSSGDRSYNSPLHF.

The chain is built from TRBV2 and TRBJ1-2, with 10 positions matching TRBD1. CDR3 length: 15 amino acids. J lost 8 bases, V lost 4 bases, and 10 bases had no gene match. Per germline, CDR1 SNHLY and CDR2 FYNNEI. CDR3 in amino acids: CASSASSDRGRGYTF. CDR3 DNA sequence: TGTGCCAGCAGTGCTTCTTCTGACAGGGGGCGAGGCTACACCTTC.

The chain combines TRBV6-5 with TRBJ2-7; 10 bases fit TRBD1. With V trimmed by 6 bases and J by 3 bases, 8 bases remained unmatched. The CDR3 has 15 residues. The germline V gene has CDR1 MNHEY and CDR2 SVGAGI. The CDR3 spells CASSLDRGLVYEQYF. DNA for the CDR3: TGTGCCAGCAGCCTGGACAGGGGGTTAGTCTACGAGCAGTACTTC.

Remarks on this clone: One end of the junction fails to match germline, which may point to a read error. The J gene is TRBJ1-5, the V gene TRBV27; D is perhaps TRBD1 (5 bases). This CDR3 has 14 residues. From germline, CDR1 is MNHEY and CDR2 SMNVEV (reference sequence). The CDR3 DNA sequence: TGTGCCGGCAGTCCTAATCTCGGGGGGCAGCCCCAGCATTTT. Translation gives CAGSPNLGGQPQHF.

J is TRBJ1-2 and V is TRBV4-1; D remains ambiguous. Trimming took 0 bases from V and 7 from J, leaving 12 bases between them. CDR1 and CDR2 from the germline V gene are MGHRA and YSYEKL. The CDR3 length is 14 residues. As DNA, the CDR3 is TGCGCCAGCAGCCAAGAGGAGAGGAGGGCTGGCTACACCTTC. It translates to CASSQEERRAGYTF.

The chain uses TRBV6-5 and TRBJ1-1; D is possibly TRBD1 (5 bases). V dropped 4 bases and J dropped 6 bases, with 12 bases sitting between them. Per germline, CDR1 MNHEY and CDR2 SVGAGI. The CDR3 has 13 amino acids. CDR3 coding DNA: TGTGCCAGCAGTTCCTTTCAGGGTTCTGAAGCTTTCTTT. As protein: CASSSFQGSEAFF.

The chain couples TRBV21-1 to TRBJ1-4. TRBV21-1 is a listed pseudogene. The CDR3 spans 15 residues. CDR3 amino acids: CASSKEGRGGEKLFF. CDR3 nucleotide sequence: TGTGCCAGCAGCAAAGAGGGCAGGGGAGGCGAAAAACTGTTTTTT.

The chain links TRBV4-3 to TRBJ2-5, with TRBD2 matching over 16 bases. Germline CDR1 LGHNA, CDR2 YSLEER. The CDR3 covers 18 residues. The J segment lost 5 bases and the V segment lost 4 bases, leaving 10 bases of the junction unmatched. The CDR3 reads CASSRIGTSGGARETQYF. In DNA, the CDR3 is TGCGCCAGCAGCCGGATCGGGACTAGCGGGGGGGCACGGGAGACCCAGTACTTC.

The genes are TRBV7-3 and TRBJ2-3; D perhaps matches TRBD2 (5 bases). Trimming shortened V by 2 bases and J by 1 base, and 13 bases separated the two germline ends. This CDR3 comprises 16 residues. The germline gives CDR1 SGHTA, CDR2 FQGTGA. For the CDR3, the DNA is TGTGCCAGCAGCTTAGGGCACGGACTTCGCACAGATACGCAGTATTTT. Translated: CASSLGHGLRTDTQYF.

This CDR3 is CASSVEGQIKNIQYF. For the CDR3, the DNA is TGTGCCAGCAGCGTAGAAGGACAGATAAAAAACATTCAGTACTTC. The chain recombines TRBV9 with TRBJ2-4, with a tentative D call TRBD1 (6 bases). Germline CDR1 SGDLS, CDR2 YYNGEE. The germline V and J ends were trimmed by 0 bases and 4 bases, with 11 bases remaining between them. This CDR3 is 15 amino acids long.

This clone was detected only a few times. The V gene is TRBV9, the J gene TRBJ1-3; no reliable D call. The CDR3 is 13 residues long. From germline, CDR1 is SGDLS and CDR2 YYNGEE. Trimming pared 3 bases from V and 0 bases from J, leaving 4 bases between. The CDR3 DNA sequence: TGTGCCAGCAGCGAGGGCTCTGGAAACACCATATATTTT. This gives the protein CASSEGSGNTIYF.

In its sample, this clone was seen a few times. J is TRBJ1-1 and V is TRBV27; 7 bases are a match to TRBD1. J was trimmed by 4 bases and V by 3 bases; bases with no gene match: 2. The CDR3 consists of 13 residues. In germline, CDR1 is MNHEY, CDR2 SMNVEV (reference sequence). In DNA, the CDR3 is TGTGCCAGCAGTTTGACAGGGCTCACTGAAGCTTTCTTT. Translation: CASSLTGLTEAFF.